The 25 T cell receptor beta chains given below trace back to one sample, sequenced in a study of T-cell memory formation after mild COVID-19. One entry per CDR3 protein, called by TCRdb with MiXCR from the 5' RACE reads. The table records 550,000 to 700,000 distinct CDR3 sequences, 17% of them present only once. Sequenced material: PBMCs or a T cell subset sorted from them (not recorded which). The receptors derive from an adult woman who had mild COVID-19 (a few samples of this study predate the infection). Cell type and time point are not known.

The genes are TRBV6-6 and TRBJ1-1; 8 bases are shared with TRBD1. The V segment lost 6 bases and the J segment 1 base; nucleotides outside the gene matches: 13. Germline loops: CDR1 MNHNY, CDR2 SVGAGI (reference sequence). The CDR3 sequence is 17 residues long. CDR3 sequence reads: CASRHQPGQATNTEAFF. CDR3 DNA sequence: TGTGCCAGCAGACATCAGCCGGGACAGGCCACGAACACTGAAGCTTTCTTT.

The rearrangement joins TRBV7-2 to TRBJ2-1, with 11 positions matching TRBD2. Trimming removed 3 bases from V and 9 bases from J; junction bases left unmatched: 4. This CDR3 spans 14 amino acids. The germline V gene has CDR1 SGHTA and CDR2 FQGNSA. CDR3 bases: TGTGCCAGCAGCTTTACTAGCGGGGGAGGTGAGCAGTTCTTC. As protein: CASSFTSGGGEQFF.

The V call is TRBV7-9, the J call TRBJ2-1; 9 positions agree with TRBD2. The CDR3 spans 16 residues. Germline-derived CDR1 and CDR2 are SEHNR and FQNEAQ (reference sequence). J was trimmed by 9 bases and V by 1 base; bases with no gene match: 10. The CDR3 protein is CASSLGASGARSEQFF. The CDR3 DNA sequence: TGTGCCAGCAGCTTAGGGGCTAGCGGGGCACGGAGTGAGCAGTTCTTC.

The CDR3 nucleotides read TGCGCCAGCAGCCAGAGAGGACTAGGCGGGGGGGAGTACACCGGGGAGCTGTTTTTT. As protein: CASSQRGLGGGEYTGELFF. The chain uses TRBV4-1 and TRBJ2-2, with TRBD2 matching over 9 bases. CDR1 and CDR2 (germline): MGHRA, YSYEKL. V shed 3 bases, J shed 3 bases, and the junction held 14 bases outside the gene matches. The CDR3 is 19 amino acids.

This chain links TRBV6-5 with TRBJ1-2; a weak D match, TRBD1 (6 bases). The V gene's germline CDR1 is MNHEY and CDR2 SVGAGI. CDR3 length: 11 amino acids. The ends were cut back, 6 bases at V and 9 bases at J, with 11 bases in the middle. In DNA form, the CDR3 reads TGTGCCAGCAGGGCAGACAGGCGCTACACCTTC. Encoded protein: CASRADRRYTF.

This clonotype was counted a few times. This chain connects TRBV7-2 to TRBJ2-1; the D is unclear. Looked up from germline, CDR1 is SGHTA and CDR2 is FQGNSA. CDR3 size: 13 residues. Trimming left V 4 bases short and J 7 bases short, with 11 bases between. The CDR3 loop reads CASSSQTKNEQFF. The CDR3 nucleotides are TGTGCCAGCAGCTCCCAAACTAAGAATGAGCAGTTCTTC.

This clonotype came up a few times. CDR3 bases: TGTGCCAGCAGCCCTAGCTGGGGGAAGAGCTCCTACGAGCAGTACTTC. Translated: CASSPSWGKSSYEQYF. This chain connects TRBV7-2 to TRBJ2-7, with D perhaps being TRBD1 or TRBD2 (5 bases each). The CDR3 spans 16 residues. The V end lost 5 bases, the J end lost 0 bases, and 17 bases lay between the germline ends. Germline values: CDR1 SGHTA, CDR2 FQGNSA.

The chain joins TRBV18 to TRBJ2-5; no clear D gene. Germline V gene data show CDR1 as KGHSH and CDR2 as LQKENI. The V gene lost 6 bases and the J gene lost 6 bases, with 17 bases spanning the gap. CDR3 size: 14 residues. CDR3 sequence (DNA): TGTGCCAGCTCCCAGATGGGAAGGGAACAGACCCAGTACTTC. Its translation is CASSQMGREQTQYF.

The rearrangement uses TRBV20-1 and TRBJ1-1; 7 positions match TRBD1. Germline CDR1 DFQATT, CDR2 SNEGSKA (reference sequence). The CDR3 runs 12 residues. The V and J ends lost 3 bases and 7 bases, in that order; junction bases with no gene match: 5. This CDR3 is CSASLGQHEAFF. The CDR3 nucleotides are TGCAGTGCTAGTTTGGGACAGCATGAAGCTTTCTTT.

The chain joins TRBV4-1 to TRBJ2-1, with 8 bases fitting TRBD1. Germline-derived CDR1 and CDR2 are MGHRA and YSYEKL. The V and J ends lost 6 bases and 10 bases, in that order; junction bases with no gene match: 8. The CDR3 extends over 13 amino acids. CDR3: CASRQTGATEQFF. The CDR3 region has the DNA TGCGCCAGCAGGCAGACAGGGGCGACGGAGCAGTTCTTC.

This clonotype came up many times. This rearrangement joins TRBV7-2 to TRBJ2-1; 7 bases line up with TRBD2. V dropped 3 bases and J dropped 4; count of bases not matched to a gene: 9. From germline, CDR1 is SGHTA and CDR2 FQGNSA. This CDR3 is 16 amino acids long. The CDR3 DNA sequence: TGTGCCAGCAGCTTTAAGAGCGGGCGGGGGTACAATGAGCAGTTCTTC. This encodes CASSFKSGRGYNEQFF.

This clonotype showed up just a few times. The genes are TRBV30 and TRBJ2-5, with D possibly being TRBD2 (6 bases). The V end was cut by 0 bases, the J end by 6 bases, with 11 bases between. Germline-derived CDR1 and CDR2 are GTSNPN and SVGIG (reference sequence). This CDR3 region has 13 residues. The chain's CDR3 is CAWSVSGGKTQYF. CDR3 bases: TGTGCCTGGAGTGTATCGGGCGGGAAGACCCAGTACTTC.

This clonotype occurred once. CDR3 coding DNA: TGTGCCAGCAGCAAACCGTCCGGGGAGGCTAACTATGGCTACACCTTC. It translates to CASSKPSGEANYGYTF. This chain uses TRBV21-1 with TRBJ1-2; TRBD1 reflects the table's D call only, with no check against the DNA. TRBV21-1 is labeled a pseudogene. The CDR3 has 16 amino acids.

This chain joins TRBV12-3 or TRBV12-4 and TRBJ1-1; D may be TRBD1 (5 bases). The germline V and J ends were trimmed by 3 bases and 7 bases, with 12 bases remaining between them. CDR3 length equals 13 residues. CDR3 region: CASSLSGSIEAFF. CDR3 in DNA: TGTGCCAGCAGTTTGTCAGGGTCCATTGAAGCTTTCTTT.

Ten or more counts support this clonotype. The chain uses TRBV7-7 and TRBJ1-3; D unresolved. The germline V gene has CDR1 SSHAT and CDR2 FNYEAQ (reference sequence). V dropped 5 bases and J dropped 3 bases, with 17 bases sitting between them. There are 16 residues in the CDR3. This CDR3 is CASSPLGRAGGNTIYF. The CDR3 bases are TGTGCCAGCAGCCCCCTTGGCCGGGCAGGTGGAAACACCATATATTTT. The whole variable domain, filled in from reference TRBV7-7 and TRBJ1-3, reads GAGVSQSPRYKVTKRGQDVTLRCDPISSHATLYWYQQALGQGPEFLTYFNYEAQPDKSGLPSDRFSAERPEGSISTLTIQRTEQRDSAMYRCASSPLGRAGGNTIYFGEGSWLTVV.

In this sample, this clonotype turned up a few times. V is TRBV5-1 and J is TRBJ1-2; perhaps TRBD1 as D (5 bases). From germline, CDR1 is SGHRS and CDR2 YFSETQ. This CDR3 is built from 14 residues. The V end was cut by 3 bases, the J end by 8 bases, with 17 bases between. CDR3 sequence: CASSSGLGDRGYTF. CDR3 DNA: TGCGCCAGCAGCTCGGGACTGGGGGATAGAGGCTACACCTTC.

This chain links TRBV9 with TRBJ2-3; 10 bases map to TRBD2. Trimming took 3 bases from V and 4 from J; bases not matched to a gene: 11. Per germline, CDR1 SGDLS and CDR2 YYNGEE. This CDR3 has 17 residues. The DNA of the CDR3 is TGTGCCAGCAGCGCAAGATCTAGCGGGAGTTGGTCAGATACGCAGTATTTT. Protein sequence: CASSARSSGSWSDTQYF.

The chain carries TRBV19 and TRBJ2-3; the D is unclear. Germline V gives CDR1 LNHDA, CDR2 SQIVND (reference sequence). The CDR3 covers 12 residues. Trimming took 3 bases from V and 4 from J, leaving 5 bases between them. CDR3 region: CASSMFADTQYF. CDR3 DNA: TGTGCCAGTAGTATGTTTGCAGATACGCAGTATTTT.

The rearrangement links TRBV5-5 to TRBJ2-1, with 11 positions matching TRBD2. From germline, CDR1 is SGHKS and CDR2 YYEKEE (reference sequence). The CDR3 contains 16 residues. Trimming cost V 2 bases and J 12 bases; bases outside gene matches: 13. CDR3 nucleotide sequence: TGTGCCAGCAGCTTTGGGTCCGGGACTAGCGGCCGAGGGCAGTTCTTC. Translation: CASSFGSGTSGRGQFF.

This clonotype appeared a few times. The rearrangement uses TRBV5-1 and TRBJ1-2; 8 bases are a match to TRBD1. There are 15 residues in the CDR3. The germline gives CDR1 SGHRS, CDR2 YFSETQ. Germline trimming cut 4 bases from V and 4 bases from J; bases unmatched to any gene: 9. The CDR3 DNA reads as TGCGCCAGCAGCCCCCGGACAGGGACAGGCTATGGCTACACCTTC. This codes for CASSPRTGTGYGYTF.

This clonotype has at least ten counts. This CDR3 is CASSQEFSARGYTF. Written as DNA, the CDR3 is TGTGCCAGCAGCCAAGAGTTTTCCGCTCGTGGCTACACCTTC. V gene TRBV3-1 combines with J gene TRBJ1-2; no clear D. The V gene's germline CDR1 is LGHDT and CDR2 YNNKEL (reference sequence). The CDR3 runs 14 residues. Trimming took 0 bases from V and 7 from J, leaving 12 bases between them.

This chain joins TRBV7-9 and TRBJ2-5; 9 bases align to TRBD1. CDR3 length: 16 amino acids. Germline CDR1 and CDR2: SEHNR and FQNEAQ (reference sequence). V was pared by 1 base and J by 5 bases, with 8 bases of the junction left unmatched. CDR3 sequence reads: CASSLDSGTGMETQYF. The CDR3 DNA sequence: TGTGCCAGCAGCTTAGATTCCGGGACAGGGATGGAGACCCAGTACTTC.

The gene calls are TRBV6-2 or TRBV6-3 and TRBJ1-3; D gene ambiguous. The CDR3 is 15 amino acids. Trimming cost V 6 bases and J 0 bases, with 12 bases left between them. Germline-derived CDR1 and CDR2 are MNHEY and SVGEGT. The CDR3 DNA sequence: TGTGCCAGCAGGAGGACGGGAGCCTCTGGAAACACCATATATTTT. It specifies CASRRTGASGNTIYF.

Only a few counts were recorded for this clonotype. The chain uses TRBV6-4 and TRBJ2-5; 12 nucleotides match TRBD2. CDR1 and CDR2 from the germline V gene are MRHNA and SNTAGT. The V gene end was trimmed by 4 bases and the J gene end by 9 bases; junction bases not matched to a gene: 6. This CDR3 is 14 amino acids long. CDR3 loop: CASSAGLAGWPQYF. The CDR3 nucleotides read TGTGCCAGCAGTGCTGGACTAGCGGGATGGCCCCAGTACTTC.

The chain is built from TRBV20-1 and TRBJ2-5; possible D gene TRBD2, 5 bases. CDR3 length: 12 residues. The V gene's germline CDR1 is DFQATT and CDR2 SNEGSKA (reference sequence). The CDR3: CGLRNPGETQYF. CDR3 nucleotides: TGCGGACTGAGGAACCCGGGGGAGACCCAGTACTTC.